Listed here are 18 T cell receptor beta chains from one sample, sequenced in a study of OX40 agonist ivuxolimab in advanced cancers. The library was produced with the immunoSEQ multiplex PCR assay. Not all clones reach the TCRdb copy of this immuneACCESS table, which keeps in-frame sequences only. Checked studies attribute under half of the gap to unresolved V genes and leave the rest unexplained. The sample records about 64,000 clones, 88% of which are singletons. The ten biggest clones cover 0.67% of the sample. Here the sequenced sample was CD4+ or CD8+ T cells sorted from blood, taken in a trial of the OX40 agonist ivuxolimab. The source of these receptors is an adult with an advanced solid tumor such as melanoma, head and neck, liver or kidney cancer.

The chain combines TRBV5-1 with TRBJ1-1; D unresolved. CDR1 and CDR2 (germline): SGHRS, YFSETQ. V was trimmed by 9 bases and J by 1 base, leaving 13 bases between them. There are 13 residues in the CDR3. The CDR3 loop reads CATKSGENTEAFF. CDR3 DNA: TGCGCCACCAAGTCCGGGGAGAACACTGAAGCTTTCTTT.

This clone has a single count. Here the CDR3 DNA reads TGTGCCACCTCCCGGGGGACAGTGAACACTGAAGCTTTCTTT. It translates to CATSRGTVNTEAFF. This rearrangement joins TRBV15 to TRBJ1-1, with 7 bases fitting TRBD1. CDR1 and CDR2 (germline): LNHNV, YYDKDF (reference sequence). CDR3 length: 14 residues. V trimming: 8 bases; J trimming: 0 bases; junction bases outside the gene matches: 6.

This clone was picked up a small number of times. The J gene is TRBJ2-1, the V gene TRBV28; 12 bases fit TRBD2. V lost 6 bases, J lost 7 bases, and 7 bases stayed unmatched. Germline V lookup: CDR1 MDHEN, CDR2 SYDVKM. CDR3 length equals 15 residues. The CDR3 sequence is CASSPGTSGRNEQFF. The CDR3 DNA sequence: TGTGCCAGCAGCCCCGGAACTAGCGGGAGGAATGAGCAGTTCTTC.

The chain links TRBV28 to TRBJ1-5; D is uncertain. V gave up 2 bases and J gave up 3 bases, with 8 bases separating them. The germline gives CDR1 MDHEN, CDR2 SYDVKM. The CDR3 totals 14 residues. DNA of the CDR3: TGTGCCAGCAGTTTAAGGCAGGTCAATCAGCCCCAGCATTTT. Residues: CASSLRQVNQPQHF.

The chain employs TRBV18 and TRBJ2-7; TRBD2 aligns across 8 bases. CDR3 length equals 16 residues. Germline V gene lookup returns CDR1 KGHSH and CDR2 LQKENI. With V trimmed by 3 bases and J by 2 bases, 9 bases remained unmatched. Here the CDR3 reads CASSPPSSGSTYEQYF. The CDR3 DNA sequence: TGTGCCAGCTCACCCCCGTCTAGCGGGTCTACCTACGAGCAGTACTTC.

The rearrangement joins TRBV19 to TRBJ1-2, with 9 bases fitting TRBD1. Germline V gene data show CDR1 as LNHDA and CDR2 as SQIVND (reference sequence). This CDR3 contains 20 residues. Trimming cost V 9 bases and J 2 bases; bases outside gene matches: 25. This CDR3 is CASGRGQGPELFTDNYGYTF. In nucleotides, the CDR3 is TGTGCCAGCGGTCGGGGACAGGGTCCAGAACTCTTCACGGACAACTATGGCTACACCTTC.

The V gene is TRBV10-2, the J gene TRBJ2-2, with 8 positions matching TRBD2. The V and J ends lost 7 bases and 5 bases, in that order; junction bases with no gene match: 6. Germline V gene sequence: CDR1 WSHSY, CDR2 SAAADI. This CDR3 has 14 amino acids. The CDR3 nucleotides are TGCGCCAGCATCGGGGGGGCGGGTACCGGGGAGCTGTTTTTT. This gives the protein CASIGGAGTGELFF.

This chain links TRBV5-1 with TRBJ2-3, with 8 bases aligning to TRBD2. CDR3 length equals 17 residues. Trimming removed 0 bases from V and 2 bases from J; junction bases left unmatched: 8. Germline-derived CDR1 and CDR2 are SGHRS and YFSETQ. The CDR3 region has the DNA TGCGCCAGCAGCTTGGCCGAGGCGGGAGGACTCACAGATACGCAGTATTTT. Its protein is CASSLAEAGGLTDTQYF.

The chain is built from TRBV14 and TRBJ2-1; 9 nucleotides agree with TRBD1. The CDR3 is made up of 18 amino acids. CDR1 is SGHDN and CDR2 is FVKESK in the germline V gene. V was clipped by 4 bases and J by 8 bases; unmatched bases: 18. The CDR3 spells CASSLYRGQGRHFDEQFF. CDR3 in DNA: TGTGCCAGCAGCCTGTACCGGGGACAGGGTCGCCACTTCGATGAGCAGTTCTTC. Based on the CDR3 plus reference TRBV14 and TRBJ2-1, the full variable domain is EAGVTQFPSHSVIEKGQTVTLRCDPISGHDNLYWYRRVMGKEIKFLLHFVKESKQDESGMPNNRFLAERTGGTYSTLKVQPAELEDSGVYFCASSLYRGQGRHFDEQFFGPGTRLTVL.

The rearrangement joins TRBV30 to TRBJ2-2, with a tentative D call TRBD2 (6 bases). Germline lookup yields CDR1 GTSNPN and CDR2 SVGIG (reference sequence). The CDR3 length is 13 residues. Trimming left V 5 bases short and J 1 base short, with 8 bases between. The CDR3, as DNA: TGTGCCTGGGGGGGAGGGAACACCGGGGAGCTGTTTTTT. Amino acids: CAWGGGNTGELFF.

V gene TRBV28 combines with J gene TRBJ2-3; D ambiguous. The CDR3 extends over 16 amino acids. The germline V gene has CDR1 MDHEN and CDR2 SYDVKM. The V end lost 4 bases, the J end lost 0 bases, and 14 bases lay between the germline ends. The CDR3 loop reads CASSSPRRTSTDTQYF. DNA of the CDR3: TGTGCCAGCAGTTCCCCAAGGAGAACGAGCACAGATACGCAGTATTTT.

This clone appeared a single time. The CDR3 loop reads CASSATSIYYEQYF. The CDR3 region has the DNA TGTGCCAGCAGTGCGACTAGCATCTACTACGAGCAGTACTTC. This rearrangement joins TRBV6-6 to TRBJ2-7; 7 bases map to TRBD2. CDR1 is MNHNY, CDR2 SVGAGI, per germline (reference sequence). The CDR3 sequence is 14 residues long. With 5 bases clipped from V and 3 bases from J, the junction kept 7 bases outside the gene matches.

The chain combines TRBV10-1 with TRBJ2-1; 11 bases map to TRBD2. This CDR3 is built from 15 residues. The V and J ends lost 5 bases and 4 bases, in that order; junction bases with no gene match: 4. Germline V gene data show CDR1 as WNHNN and CDR2 as SYGVQD (reference sequence). The CDR3 is CASSSSGRPYNEQFF. In nucleotides, the CDR3 is TGCGCCAGCAGTTCTAGCGGGAGGCCGTACAATGAGCAGTTCTTC.

This clone was seen just once. The chain carries TRBV19 and TRBJ2-1; TRBD2 matches at 7 bases. The germline CDR1 and CDR2 sequences are LNHDA and SQIVND (reference sequence). V shed 4 bases and J 0 bases; nucleotides not matched to a gene: 9. CDR3 length: 17 amino acids. The DNA for the CDR3 is TGTGCCAGTAGTAGTATTTCGGGACTACGCTCCTACAATGAGCAGTTCTTC. Its protein product is CASSSISGLRSYNEQFF.

V usage is TRBV19 and J usage is TRBJ2-7, with 7 bases identical to TRBD1. V lost 5 bases, J lost 3 bases, and 13 bases stayed unmatched. This CDR3 is built from 16 residues. Germline loops: CDR1 LNHDA, CDR2 SQIVND (reference sequence). CDR3: CASSRSRGYEIYEQYF. CDR3 sequence (DNA): TGTGCCAGTAGTCGCTCCAGGGGGTACGAGATCTACGAGCAGTACTTC.

This clone was detected only once. The chain recombines TRBV5-4 with TRBJ2-5; no clear D gene. The length of the CDR3 is 15 residues. CDR1 is SGHNT and CDR2 is YYREEE in the germline V gene (reference sequence). V lost 4 bases, J lost 1 base, and 14 bases lay in between. The CDR3 spells CASSRRMGSQETQYF. CDR3 nucleotides: TGTGCCAGCAGCCGCCGGATGGGTTCCCAAGAGACCCAGTACTTC.

The chain carries TRBV5-1 and TRBJ2-3; the match to TRBD1 covers 11 bases. This CDR3 is built from 16 residues. Losses at the gene ends were 0 bases for V and 3 bases for J; bases not matched to a gene: 3. CDR1 and CDR2 from the germline V gene are SGHRS and YFSETQ. The DNA for the CDR3 is TGCGCCAGCAGCTTGGCAGGACAGGGGGCTACAGATACGCAGTATTTT. Its translation is CASSLAGQGATDTQYF.

The CDR3 DNA reads TGTGCCAGCAGCTTTTCCAGGGTTGGGAATAATGAGCAGTTCTTC. As protein: CASSFSRVGNNEQFF. The rearrangement uses TRBV11-2 and TRBJ2-1, with D perhaps TRBD1 (5 bases). The CDR3 runs 15 residues. Per the germline V gene, CDR1 is SGHAT and CDR2 is FQNNGV. V was clipped by 3 bases and J by 7 bases, with 16 bases between them.